This TCR beta chain was observed in a study of shared clonotypes between healthy human individuals. CDR1 and CDR2 from the germline V gene are SGHAT and FQNNGV. Losses at the gene ends were 1 base for V and 6 bases for J; bases not matched to a gene: 11. The CDR3 is made up of 17 amino acids. Naive CD8 cells lacked CD45RO, underwent positive selection for CCR7 and left out terminally differentiated effector memory CD45RA+ cells. Sequenced by immunoSEQ multiplex PCR; TCRdb stores in-frame clones only, minus some. The profile covers hundreds of thousands of clones, with 98% appearing a single time and 0.3% taken by the ten largest.

This receptor was taken from a man younger than 40 in good health. The sequencing sample was made of naive CD8+ T cells sorted from blood. The chain joins TRBV11-2 to TRBJ1-4, with 7 positions matching TRBD1. The chain's CDR3 is CASSLGRGQAAYEKLFF. The CDR3 DNA reads as TGTGCCAGCAGCTTAGGTAGGGGGCAGGCGGCCTATGAAAAACTGTTTTTT.